The rows below give T cell receptor beta chains drawn from one sample of a study of blood T cell repertoires in COVID-19. Data came from immunoSEQ multiplex PCR; TCRdb stores just in-frame clones and leaves some out. This repertoire shows 250,000 to 300,000 clones, about 76% found once; its top ten account for under 3%. The sample taken for sequencing was peripheral blood. The receptors originated from a woman aged 60-70 years with active or convalescent COVID-19. The CDR3 runs from the conserved cysteine through the conserved F or W. The D gene is left open where the match is weak. The size field is filled for only some rows; it gives once, few, many or a size class.

clone size	V gene	J gene	D gene	CDR3 protein	CDR3 DNA
-	TRBV4-3	TRBJ1-3	-	CASSQEGEGYSGNTIYF	TGCGCCAGCAGCCAAGAAGGGGAGGGCTACTCTGGAAACACCATATATTTT
-	TRBV7-2	TRBJ1-2	TRBD1	CASSLGGQDGYTF	TGTGCCAGCAGCTTAGGGGGACAGGATGGCTACACCTTC
-	TRBV6-6	TRBJ2-2	-	CASSPGKLGTGELFF	TGTGCCAGCAGTCCCGGGAAACTGGGGACCGGGGAGCTGTTTTTT
-	TRBV5-6	TRBJ1-2	TRBD1	CASSWGTAFYGYTF	TGTGCCAGCAGCTGGGGGACAGCATTCTATGGCTACACCTTC
few	TRBV7-9	TRBJ1-1	TRBD1	CASSPGQENTEAFF	TGTGCCAGCAGCCCGGGACAGGAGAACACTGAAGCTTTCTTT
-	TRBV10-3	TRBJ2-3	-	CAISGRGLSTDTQYF	TGTGCCATCAGTGGTCGAGGCCTTAGCACAGATACGCAGTATTTT
once	TRBV12-5	TRBJ2-2	-	CASGLTRGGGTGELFF	TGTGCTAGTGGTTTGACGAGGGGGGGAGGCACCGGGGAGCTGTTTTTT
-	TRBV6-4	TRBJ2-7	TRBD1	CASRRDRGPYEQYF	TGTGCCAGCAGAAGGGACAGGGGCCCCTACGAGCAGTACTTC
-	TRBV7-9	TRBJ2-7	-	CASSSGQSPTYEQYF	TGTGCCAGCAGCTCTGGACAGTCACCCACCTACGAGCAGTACTTC
-	TRBV21-1	TRBJ1-6	-	CASRSSCRGHNSPLHF	TGTGCCAGCAGGAGCTCCTGTCGGGGTCATAATTCACCCCTCCACTTT
-	TRBV27	TRBJ1-1	-	CASSFPGNTEAFF	TGTGCCAGCAGTTTCCCCGGGAACACTGAAGCTTTCTTT
-	TRBV6-2/TRBV6-3	TRBJ2-2	TRBD2	CASSLSGGATGELFF	TGTGCCAGCAGTTTGAGCGGGGGGGCCACCGGGGAGCTGTTTTTT
-	TRBV18	TRBJ2-2	-	CASSPQQQGYGGELFF	TGTGCCAGCTCACCACAGCAACAGGGCTATGGCGGGGAGCTGTTTTTT
-	TRBV7-2	TRBJ1-6	TRBD1	CASSSSGQGHSPLHF	TGTGCCAGCAGCTCTTCGGGACAGGGGCATTCACCCCTCCACTTT
few	TRBV7-6	TRBJ1-1	-	CASSSRTNTEAFF	TGTGCCAGCAGCTCCCGGACTAACACTGAAGCTTTCTTT
-	TRBV7-8	TRBJ1-1	-	CASSLRRDGTEAFF	TGTGCCAGCAGCTTAAGGAGGGATGGCACTGAAGCTTTCTTT
once	TRBV29-1	TRBJ1-1	-	CSVAGKTATEAFF	TGCAGCGTTGCAGGGAAAACGGCCACTGAAGCTTTCTTT
-	TRBV30	TRBJ2-3	-	CALGHLGPTDTQYF	TGTGCCCTTGGACACTTGGGCCCCACAGATACGCAGTATTTT
-	TRBV2	TRBJ2-6	-	CASSSLLSGANVLTF	TGTGCCAGCAGCTCGTTACTCTCTGGGGCCAACGTCCTGACTTTC
-	TRBV15	TRBJ1-5	-	CATSPIGTNNQPQHF	TGTGCCACCAGCCCAATCGGGACTAACAATCAGCCCCAGCATTTT
-	TRBV2	TRBJ1-4	-	CASTGRVTTNEKLFF	TGTGCCAGCACAGGCAGGGTAACAACTAATGAAAAACTGTTTTTT
-	TRBV3-1/TRBV3-2	TRBJ2-5	-	CASSQDLRREETQYF	TGTGCCAGCAGCCAAGACCTACGCCGGGAAGAGACCCAGTACTTC
-	TRBV7-3	TRBJ1-2	TRBD1	CASTLGGGQGVNYGYTF	TGTGCCAGCACCCTAGGGGGTGGACAGGGCGTAAACTATGGCTACACCTTC
-	TRBV11-2	TRBJ1-4	TRBD1	CASSLGRDSGKLFF	TGTGCCAGCAGCCTAGGCCGGGACAGTGGAAAACTGTTTTTT
few	TRBV5-1	TRBJ2-1	TRBD2	CASSPGLAQRTYNEQFF	TGCGCCAGCAGCCCGGGACTAGCGCAGAGGACCTACAATGAGCAGTTCTTC
once	TRBV2	TRBJ2-2	TRBD2	CASMGLAGGPGTGELFF	TGTGCCAGTATGGGACTAGCGGGGGGGCCTGGCACCGGGGAGCTGTTTTTT
-	TRBV19	TRBJ2-3	-	CASRAVDRTDTQYF	TGTGCCAGTAGGGCCGTTGACAGGACAGATACGCAGTATTTT
-	TRBV9	TRBJ1-4	-	CASSPEGGGTTNEKLFF	TGTGCCAGCAGCCCCGAGGGGGGGGGCACAACTAATGAAAAACTGTTTTTT
-	TRBV18	TRBJ2-3	-	CASSPSTGSDTQYF	TGTGCCAGCTCACCATCTACAGGGTCAGATACGCAGTATTTT
-	TRBV25-1	TRBJ1-4	-	CASSELGRRGEKLFF	TGTGCCAGCAGTGAATTGGGGAGGAGGGGTGAAAAACTGTTTTTT
once	TRBV7-9	TRBJ2-7	-	CASSFTGLSYEQYF	TGTGCCAGCAGCTTCACAGGGCTCTCCTACGAGCAGTACTTC
-	TRBV19	TRBJ1-2	-	CASSISLGTHYGYTF	TGTGCCAGTAGTATATCTCTCGGGACACACTATGGCTACACCTTC
-	TRBV5-6	TRBJ2-7	-	CASSVSGGPPHEQYF	TGTGCCAGCAGCGTCTCGGGGGGCCCCCCCCACGAGCAGTACTTC